Listed below are T cell receptor beta chains from one sample, sequenced in a study of blood T cell repertoires in COVID-19. Some clones are missing from TCRdb's copy, which holds only in-frame ones; the method was immunoSEQ multiplex PCR. The sample yields hundreds of thousands of clones, more than 80% seen once. The sample taken for sequencing was peripheral blood. These receptors originate from a man aged 40-49 years with acute or convalescent COVID-19. Each CDR3 is given without its conserved first and last residue. Fields, in order: V gene, J gene, clone size, CDR3 protein. The size field is filled for only some rows; it gives once, few, many or a size class.

V: TRBV4-1; J: TRBJ2-2; size: .; CDR3: ASSQGRSLSDTGELF
V: TRBV7-2; J: TRBJ1-4; size: .; CDR3: ASSSPNSLGEKLF
V: TRBV6-5; J: TRBJ2-7; size: .; CDR3: ASTPTGRSYEQY
V: TRBV5-1; J: TRBJ2-7; size: once; CDR3: ASSWDGTGDYEQY
V: TRBV30; J: TRBJ1-3; size: .; CDR3: AWRGQSRSGNTIY
V: TRBV7-6; J: TRBJ2-7; size: few; CDR3: ASSLAPWDNGAEQY
V: TRBV6-1; J: TRBJ2-5; size: .; CDR3: ASSEAYQETQY
V: TRBV5-4; J: TRBJ2-7; size: few; CDR3: ASSSADRTGSYEQY
V: TRBV5-1; J: TRBJ1-1; size: .; CDR3: ASSQRTGITEAF
V: TRBV27; J: TRBJ1-2; size: .; CDR3: ASSLGQGGWGYT
V: TRBV25-1; J: TRBJ1-4; size: once; CDR3: ASSKPGQSDEKLF
V: TRBV5-1; J: TRBJ2-1; size: .; CDR3: ASSLTGLNNEQF
V: TRBV2; J: TRBJ2-3; size: .; CDR3: ASPLDRGVDTDTQY
V: TRBV18; J: TRBJ2-2; size: few; CDR3: ASSPSGGGELF
V: TRBV28; J: TRBJ2-5; size: once; CDR3: ASSFSVRAPGQGWTQY
V: TRBV30; J: TRBJ1-3; size: .; CDR3: AFEQGSGNTIY
V: TRBV7-2; J: TRBJ1-2; size: .; CDR3: ASSLTTGQGYGYT
V: TRBV5-5; J: TRBJ2-7; size: .; CDR3: ASSLLSREPYEQY
V: TRBV9; J: TRBJ2-7; size: .; CDR3: ASSPGQVELLREQY
V: TRBV6-5; J: TRBJ2-2; size: .; CDR3: ASIFPRGGNGELF
V: TRBV4-2; J: TRBJ2-7; size: .; CDR3: ASSQDSYEQY
V: TRBV19; J: TRBJ2-3; size: .; CDR3: ASSIGFLGSPERDLTDTQY
V: TRBV28; J: TRBJ1-2; size: .; CDR3: ASRTDGYT
V: TRBV3-1/TRBV3-2; J: TRBJ1-3; size: once; CDR3: ASSQGGTGGRNTIY
V: TRBV29-1; J: TRBJ2-7; size: .; CDR3: SVLLGQSSYEQY
V: TRBV7-6; J: TRBJ1-5; size: .; CDR3: ASSPQPTGAWNQPQH
V: TRBV11-2; J: TRBJ2-1; size: .; CDR3: ASSQIYGQLYNEQF
V: TRBV9; J: TRBJ2-2; size: few; CDR3: ASSATSGRAIGELF
V: TRBV9; J: TRBJ2-7; size: .; CDR3: ASSEYGQLSYEQY
V: TRBV11-2; J: TRBJ2-5; size: .; CDR3: ASSGLEVQY
V: TRBV11-2; J: TRBJ2-7; size: .; CDR3: ASSLGTSGDYEQY
V: TRBV28; J: TRBJ1-2; size: .; CDR3: ASTLGQGRYGYT
V: TRBV30; J: TRBJ2-7; size: .; CDR3: AWRDRGYYEQY
V: TRBV28; J: TRBJ1-2; size: .; CDR3: ASSYGTAHIGYT
V: TRBV19; J: TRBJ1-2; size: few; CDR3: ASKDEGFYGYT
V: TRBV27; J: TRBJ2-7; size: .; CDR3: ASSSAIYPGQGYEQY
V: TRBV6-5; J: TRBJ1-4; size: .; CDR3: ASTRGNEKLF
V: TRBV6-1; J: TRBJ1-4; size: .; CDR3: ASSEGQGEEKLF
V: TRBV6-1; J: TRBJ2-3; size: .; CDR3: ASSEPYGADTQY
V: TRBV7-3; J: TRBJ2-2; size: .; CDR3: ASSLLVLAGSPGELF
V: TRBV7-2; J: TRBJ1-2; size: .; CDR3: ARERMGEGFGYT
V: TRBV5-1; J: TRBJ2-7; size: .; CDR3: ASSLAGQSYEQY
V: TRBV20-1; J: TRBJ1-5; size: few; CDR3: SASSGTNNQPQH
V: TRBV7-3; J: TRBJ2-2; size: few; CDR3: ARQLKQARRKAPGELF
V: TRBV7-2; J: TRBJ2-2; size: .; CDR3: ASSFRLAGDRGAGELF
V: TRBV19; J: TRBJ2-2; size: .; CDR3: ASSIGDSSAGELF
V: TRBV7-9; J: TRBJ2-7; size: .; CDR3: ASSEPTGIHEQY
V: TRBV18; J: TRBJ1-4; size: .; CDR3: ASSPEAFAGEKLF
V: TRBV12-3/TRBV12-4; J: TRBJ1-1; size: .; CDR3: ASRRDLNTEAF
V: TRBV29-1; J: TRBJ1-1; size: .; CDR3: SVEGGGRSEAF